This paragraph covers one T cell receptor (beta chain) sequence. The antigen remains undetermined. Possible read error: a much larger clone is one base away. This CDR3 comprises 12 residues. Trimming shortened V by 8 bases and J by 6 bases, and 12 bases separated the two germline ends. Germline CDR1 is MNHNY and CDR2 is SVGAGI (reference sequence). The data are from a study of T cell repertoires in cytomegalovirus infection. A single record per CDR3 protein comes from TCRdb applying MiXCR to the reads. The repertoire includes roughly 220,000 distinct CDR3 sequences, about 38% of them detected once, and roughly three fifths sits in the top ten.

The sequencing here drew on CD8+ T cells from cultured PBMCs, taken from culture after CMV antigen stimulation. The chain carries TRBV6-6 and TRBJ2-3; D unclear. This receptor was obtained from a human donor in good health (CMV status not recorded). Some clones in this sample may be carry-over from other donors' samples. CDR3 amino acids: CASGLIGDTQYF. The DNA for the CDR3 is TGTGCCAGCGGCTTGATCGGGGATACGCAGTATTTT.